This T cell receptor beta chain came from a study of T cell repertoires in cytomegalovirus infection. For the study at large: The public TCR beta signatures pointed to both CMV infection and matching HLA type.

Trimming removed 2 bases at V and 4 bases at J, with 8 bases between. The CDR3 is 14 residues long. Each CDR3 protein is one row after TCRdb ran MiXCR on the reads. This sample carries 150,000 to 200,000 distinct CDR3 sequences, about 18% of them seen once, and the ten largest clones take under 30%. The sequenced sample was CD8+ T cells from PBMCs. The clonotype comes from a human donor in good health (CMV status not recorded). Some clones in this sample may be carry-over from other donors' samples. This chain connects TRBV12-3 or TRBV12-4 to TRBJ1-4; maybe TRBD1 (5 bases). CDR3 sequence: CASSLRGSNEKLFF. As DNA, the CDR3 is TGTGCCAGCAGTTTAAGGGGCAGTAATGAAAAACTGTTTTTT.